These 3 T cell receptor beta chains originate from one sample sequenced in a study of Ad26.COV2.S vaccination and SARS-CoV-2 variants. Using immunoSEQ multiplex PCR, the repertoire was profiled, and TCRdb retains in-frame clones only, with some absent. Of some 480,000 clones detected, approximately 88% appear once; the ten largest clones hold about 13%. Indicated treatment: 15 to 20 received Ad26.COV2.S at low or high dose, single or two shots; about 5 received placebo; per-sample allocation not given. Sampling occurred on day 63 after the first vaccine or placebo injection. Here the sequenced sample was peripheral blood, taken in a trial of Ad26.COV2.S vaccine versus placebo. The receptors were sampled from a person between 18 and 65 years old who received the Ad26.COV2.S COVID-19 vaccine or a placebo.

The CDR3 is CASSSLGQSSPLHF. CDR3 DNA: TGTGCCAGCAGCTCCCTTGGACAGAGTTCACCCCTCCACTTT. The J gene is TRBJ1-6, the V gene TRBV7-9; possibly TRBD1 for D (6 bases). Germline CDR1 is SEHNR and CDR2 is FQNEAQ (reference sequence). V was clipped by 4 bases and J by 9 bases, with 13 bases between them. This CDR3 contains 14 residues. Full variable domain (rest looked up from reference TRBV7-9 and TRBJ1-6): DTGVSQNPRHKITKRGQNVTFRCDPISEHNRLYWYRQTLGQGPEFLTYFQNEAQLEKSRLLSDRFSAERPKGSFSTLEIQRTEQGDSAMYLCASSSLGQSSPLHFGNGTRLTVT.

V gene TRBV5-1 combines with J gene TRBJ2-1, with D perhaps given as TRBD1 or TRBD2 (5 bases each). The CDR3 extends over 11 amino acids. With 5 bases removed from V and 10 bases from J, the gap between germline ends came to 10 bases. CDR1 is SGHRS, CDR2 YFSETQ, per germline. CDR3: CASSRDGEQFF. The CDR3 DNA follows: TGCGCCAGCAGTCGGGACGGCGAGCAGTTCTTC.

The chain links TRBV15 to TRBJ1-1, with a tentative D call TRBD1 (5 bases). The V gene's germline CDR1 is LNHNV and CDR2 YYDKDF (reference sequence). This CDR3 has 13 amino acids. V was trimmed by 1 base and J by 9 bases, leaving 12 bases between them. The CDR3 region is CATSRGTGGQAFF. In DNA form, the CDR3 reads TGTGCCACCAGCAGAGGGACGGGGGGACAAGCTTTCTTT.